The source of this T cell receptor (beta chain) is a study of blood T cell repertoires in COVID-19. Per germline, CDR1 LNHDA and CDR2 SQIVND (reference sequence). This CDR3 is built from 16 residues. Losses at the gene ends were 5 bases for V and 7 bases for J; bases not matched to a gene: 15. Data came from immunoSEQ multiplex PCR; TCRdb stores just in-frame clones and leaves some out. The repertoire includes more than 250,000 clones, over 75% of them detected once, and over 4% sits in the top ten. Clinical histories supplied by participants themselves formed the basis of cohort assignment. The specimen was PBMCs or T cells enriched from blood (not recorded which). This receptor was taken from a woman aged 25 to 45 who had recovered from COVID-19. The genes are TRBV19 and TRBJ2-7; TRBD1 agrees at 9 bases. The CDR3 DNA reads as TGTGCCAGTAGTGTAAAACCGGGACAGGGATTAGGAGAGCAGTACTTC. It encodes CASSVKPGQGLGEQYF.